This T cell receptor beta chain came from a study of PD-L1 blockade in urothelial cancer (dated by TCRdb to 2015 to 2018). Describing the broader study: All patients started therapy around 2014 and received atezolizumab 1,200 mg intravenously every 3 weeks. Blood samples were analyzed at 3 weeks after treatment start (second dose) and at 6 weeks after treatment start. Pretreatment tumor samples and matched peripheral blood, collected serially before and after atezolizumab treatment, underwent TCR sequencing. About 85% of the 29 patients were males with bladder-origin urothelial cancer, and about 65% of the roughly 29 reported a prior smoking history. Durable clinical benefit meant progression-free survival longer than 6 months, and TCR features were also tested against progression-free and overall survival. Blood samples yielded a median of roughly 140,000 T cells and more than 80,000 unique TCRs, with median clonality 0.080. The study, an exploratory multi-omic analysis, examined somatic, immune and clinical correlates of response to PD-L1 blockade with atezolizumab in urothelial cancer. An ECOG performance status of 0 or 1 was recorded for the patients, and 0 to 3 prior chemotherapy regimens had been received by the patients. Whole exome sequencing and RNA sequencing of pretreatment tumors were performed alongside TCR sequencing in the same patients. Pretreatment blood TCR-seq was available for fewer than 30 patients, at least one posttreatment blood collection was obtained for around 25 patients, and tumor TCR-seq was available for around 25 patients. Durable clinical benefit was achieved by nine patients and was not achieved by 20 patients.

Points the paper makes about the study in general: Because the sample size was small (n ≈ 30) and many exploratory analyses were performed, the results are intended to be hypothesis-generating. Improved progression-free and overall survival was found to be associated with pretreatment peripheral blood TCR clonality below the median. Patients with durable benefit showed greater expansion of tumor-associated TCR clones in peripheral blood 3 weeks after starting treatment (n = 22, p = 0.022).

The CDR3, from cysteine to phenylalanine, totals 13 residues. The only DNA kept is the CDR3, 39 bases in frame from the first base. The germline V gene (reference sequence) provides CDR1 MNHNY and CDR2 SVGAGI. V drops 8 bases and J drops 1 base, leaving 12 bases in between. A total of roughly 30 patients with locally advanced or metastatic urothelial carcinoma, treated at Memorial Sloan Kettering on a trial protocol, made up the cohort. Peripheral blood mononuclear cells were collected pretreatment and during treatment, with between 1 and 8 total time points per patient. The Qiagen DNeasy Blood extraction kit was used to purify genomic DNA from total PBMCs and tumor samples. Collected pretreatment and during treatment, PBMCs were isolated and stored as previously described. Each PCR received spiked-in synthetic TCR analog templates so that absolute template abundance could be estimated from read counts. The immunoSEQ assay was used to amplify TCRbeta CDR3 regions from genomic DNA with bias-controlled V and J gene primers. Sequencing of rearranged TCRbeta segments was performed at approximately 20X coverage. On the study's bioinformatics: Clustering was used to correct sequencing errors, and CDR3s were annotated against IMGT to assign V, D and J genes. Only productive TCRbeta rearrangements were used in downstream analyses, excluding out-of-frame or stop-codon sequences. Clonality was calculated as one minus the Shannon entropy normalized by the log of the number of unique productive sequences. Fisher's exact test with Benjamini-Hochberg correction, using a cutoff of adjusted p below 0.01, was how clones that differed between time points or between blood and tumor were identified. Drawn from immuneACCESS, this table holds only the in-frame rearrangements with V and J called that TCRdb kept. Clones are partly lost; checked studies trace under half to an unresolved V gene and leave the rest unexplained. D and trimming come from the DNA, and the V and J calls and clone size come from that table. A total of approximately 32,000 clones appear in this sample, around 83% of them only once. More than 30% of the sample is held by the ten biggest clonotypes.

As concerns this clone: Its antigen is currently not known. Base qualities were left out, and no much larger clone turns up one base away.

The TCR comes from a man aged 55 to 70 with urothelial cancer. The rearrangement joined TRBV6-6 to TRBJ2-7; D gene: possibly TRBD1, on 5 matching bases. Sequencing was performed on PBMCs, taken around atezolizumab (anti-PD-L1) treatment. The CDR3 protein: CASRSQGSYEQYF. The nucleotides are TGTGCCAGCCGTAGCCAGGGATCCTACGAGCAGTACTTC.